The 11 T cell receptor beta chains below were found in one sample sequenced in a study of cytomegalovirus exposure and HLA in healthy donors. Vbeta (60) and Jbeta (13) primers were used in the PCR. TCRdb keeps only in-frame clones here, not all; method: immunoSEQ multiplex PCR. The sample consists of 180,000 or so clones, 75% to 85% of them appearing once. Source material: PBMCs. These receptor sequences come from a young man in good health and CMV-seronegative.

The V gene is TRBV7-2, the J gene TRBJ2-1, with 10 nucleotides matching TRBD2. Germline V gene data show CDR1 as SGHTA and CDR2 as FQGNSA. This CDR3 has 16 residues. Trimming removed 4 bases from V and 7 bases from J; junction bases left unmatched: 10. CDR3 residues: CASSSAKRGGRNEQFF. The CDR3, as DNA: TGTGCCAGCAGCTCCGCGAAGCGGGGGGGCCGGAATGAGCAGTTCTTC.

The chain joins TRBV7-2 to TRBJ2-2, with a possible D match to TRBD1 (6 bases). The CDR3 is made up of 14 amino acids. Germline assignment: CDR1 SGHTA and CDR2 FQGNSA. Trimming stripped 5 bases from V and 1 base from J, with 8 bases between. CDR3 sequence reads: CASSEGGNTGELFF. The CDR3 DNA reads as TGTGCCAGCAGCGAAGGGGGGAACACCGGGGAGCTGTTTTTT.

The chain has TRBV7-9 and TRBJ2-7; tentative D call: TRBD2 (5 bases). This CDR3 is 14 amino acids long. Germline loops: CDR1 SEHNR, CDR2 FQNEAQ (reference sequence). Trimming shortened V by 8 bases and J by 2 bases, and 16 bases separated the two germline ends. The CDR3 loop is CASSVNAGAYEQYF. CDR3 nucleotide sequence: TGTGCCAGCTCCGTAAATGCCGGGGCCTACGAGCAGTACTTC.

The chain carries TRBV27 and TRBJ2-7, with 8 bases lining up with TRBD1. Per germline, CDR1 MNHEY and CDR2 SMNVEV (reference sequence). The junction had 5 bases not matched to a gene; V was cut back by 7 bases and J by 3 bases. CDR3 length: 13 residues. The CDR3 sequence: CASTLGQGYEQYF. The CDR3 bases are TGTGCCAGCACTCTCGGACAGGGCTACGAGCAGTACTTC.

This rearrangement joins TRBV7-2 to TRBJ2-1; possible D gene TRBD2, 7 bases. The germline V gene encodes CDR1 SGHTA and CDR2 FQGNSA. Trimming took off 1 base at V and 6 bases at J, with 16 bases between the two ends. This CDR3 is 16 amino acids long. CDR3 sequence reads: CASSLGVGGPVNEQFF. The DNA of the CDR3 is TGTGCCAGCAGCTTAGGGGTGGGGGGGCCGGTCAATGAGCAGTTCTTC. Variable domain in full (rest from reference TRBV7-2 and TRBJ2-1): GAGVSQSPSNKVTEKGKDVELRCDPISGHTALYWYRQSLGQGLEFLIYFQGNSAPDKSGLPSDRFSAERTGGSVSTLTIQRTQQEDSAVYLCASSLGVGGPVNEQFFGPGTRLTVL.

This chain joins TRBV2 and TRBJ1-2; D gene uncertain. This CDR3 has 14 amino acids. CDR1 is SNHLY and CDR2 is FYNNEI in the germline V gene. V was pared by 7 bases and J by 5 bases, with 17 bases between. The CDR3 sequence: CASTFIEGIYGYTF. CDR3 DNA sequence: TGTGCCAGCACCTTCATTGAGGGTATTTATGGCTACACCTTC. The full variable domain, completed using reference TRBV2 and TRBJ1-2, is EPEVTQTPSHQVTQMGQEVILRCVPISNHLYFYWYRQILGQKVEFLVSFYNNEISEKSEIFDDQFSVERPDGSNFTLKIRSTKLEDSAMYFCASTFIEGIYGYTFGSGTRLTVV.

The chain employs TRBV2 and TRBJ1-1; 8 bases match TRBD1. V was clipped by 6 bases and J by 1 base; unmatched bases: 7. Germline CDR1 SNHLY, CDR2 FYNNEI. The CDR3 consists of 15 residues. CDR3 nucleotides: TGTGCCAGCAGATCCGGACAGGGCAGGAACACTGAAGCTTTCTTT. Translation: CASRSGQGRNTEAFF.

The chain recombines TRBV5-1 with TRBJ2-1; maybe TRBD2 (5 bases). The CDR3 extends over 15 amino acids. In germline, CDR1 is SGHRS, CDR2 YFSETQ. The V end was cut by 4 bases, the J end by 7 bases, with 18 bases between. The CDR3 sequence: CASSRDHPGWNEQFF. CDR3 nucleotides: TGCGCCAGCAGCCGAGACCATCCGGGGTGGAATGAGCAGTTCTTC.

CDR3 in DNA: TGTGCCAGCAGTGACAGATGGCAGAACACTGAAGCTTTCTTT. Encoded protein: CASSDRWQNTEAFF. The rearrangement joins TRBV25-1 to TRBJ1-1; D is ambiguous. The V end was cut by 3 bases, the J end by 1 base, with 9 bases between. CDR1 and CDR2 from the germline V gene are MGHDK and SYGVNS. The CDR3 extends over 14 amino acids.

V gene TRBV2 combines with J gene TRBJ2-5; TRBD2 matches 7 bases. Trimming at V came to 7 bases and at J to 6 bases, leaving 2 bases not matched to a gene. Per germline, CDR1 SNHLY and CDR2 FYNNEI. This CDR3 is built from 11 residues. The CDR3 reads CASTSGKTQYF. In DNA, the CDR3 is TGTGCCAGCACTAGCGGAAAGACCCAGTACTTC.

This rearrangement joins TRBV7-2 to TRBJ1-5; D ambiguous. V was trimmed by 2 bases and J by 4 bases, leaving 6 bases between them. The CDR3 is 13 residues long. Germline V lookup: CDR1 SGHTA, CDR2 FQGNSA. The CDR3 nucleotides read TGTGCCAGCAGCTTAAATCTTAATCAGCCCCAGCATTTT. Its translation is CASSLNLNQPQHF.